This TCR beta chain derives from a study of cytomegalovirus exposure and HLA in healthy donors. Across the study: As released early, the data held approximately 80 million unique TCRs from HLA-typed donors.

The junction had 5 bases not matched to a gene; V was cut back by 2 bases and J by 7 bases. There are 15 residues in the CDR3. In germline, CDR1 is MNHEY, CDR2 SMNVEV (reference sequence). In the PCR, 60 Vbeta and 13 Jbeta primers were used. Sequenced by immunoSEQ multiplex PCR; TCRdb stores in-frame clones only, minus some. Among more than 150,000 clones listed, 70% to 80% were seen once. This sequence was found in a man aged 18 to 35 in good health and CMV-seronegative. The chain joins TRBV27 to TRBJ1-6; 7 positions agree with TRBD1. The sequenced sample was PBMCs. The CDR3 loop is CASSLRGTANSPLHF. The CDR3 DNA follows: TGTGCCAGCAGTTTACGGGGGACAGCCAATTCACCCCTCCACTTT.